This T cell receptor (beta chain) was recorded in a study of OX40 agonist ivuxolimab in advanced cancers. Overall study results and limits: CD8+ T cells (on average) carried more expanded clones than CD4+ T cells. Doses of 0.1 to 3.0 mg/kg were accompanied by clonal expansion of CD4+ and CD8+ blood T cells by week 6. Among some nonresponders, normalized T-cell clonal expansion was also low.

The investigators sampled blood at baseline, at cycle 4 day 1, and at cycle 7 day 1. The repertoire was sequenced with immunoSEQ multiplex PCR; TCRdb's copy has only in-frame clones and lacks some. This sample yields 39,000 or so clones, of which 70% to 90% are seen a single time; roughly an eighth belongs to the top ten. V was clipped by 2 bases and J by 6 bases; unmatched bases: 8. CDR3 length: 16 amino acids. Germline V gives CDR1 SGDLS, CDR2 YYNGEE. As concerns this clone: Its target is not known.

This receptor was taken from an adult with an advanced solid tumor such as melanoma, head and neck, liver or kidney cancer. V and J are TRBV9 and TRBJ2-2; 9 bases are a match to TRBD2. The sequencing used CD4+ or CD8+ T cells sorted from blood, collected in a trial of the OX40 agonist ivuxolimab. For the CDR3, the DNA is TGTGCCAGCAGCGTTCCCCCGGGACTAGCAGCCGGGGAGCTGTTTTTT. Its translation is CASSVPPGLAAGELFF.